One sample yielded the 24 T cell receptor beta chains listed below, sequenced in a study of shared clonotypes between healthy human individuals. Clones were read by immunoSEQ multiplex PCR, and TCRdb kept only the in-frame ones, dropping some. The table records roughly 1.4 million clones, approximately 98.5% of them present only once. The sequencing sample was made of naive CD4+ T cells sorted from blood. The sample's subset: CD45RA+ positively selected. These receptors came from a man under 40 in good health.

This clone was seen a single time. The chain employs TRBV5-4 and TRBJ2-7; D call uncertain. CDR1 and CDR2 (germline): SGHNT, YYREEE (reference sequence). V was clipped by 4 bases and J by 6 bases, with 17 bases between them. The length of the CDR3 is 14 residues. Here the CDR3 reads CASSQEGPAVEQYF. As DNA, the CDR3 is TGTGCCAGCAGCCAGGAAGGGCCGGCCGTCGAGCAGTACTTC.

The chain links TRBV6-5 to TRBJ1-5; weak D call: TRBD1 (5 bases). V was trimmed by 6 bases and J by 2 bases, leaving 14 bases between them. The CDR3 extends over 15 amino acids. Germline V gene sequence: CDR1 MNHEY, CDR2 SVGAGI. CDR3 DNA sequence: TGTGCCAGCAGACTATCCGGGGCAGGCAATCAGCCCCAGCATTTT. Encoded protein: CASRLSGAGNQPQHF.

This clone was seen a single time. This CDR3 is CASSEQGGQRRTQYF. The CDR3 nucleotides read TGTGCCAGCAGCGAGCAGGGCGGACAGCGGCGGACCCAGTACTTC. The chain recombines TRBV7-9 with TRBJ2-5; weak D call: TRBD1 (6 bases). The CDR3 covers 15 residues. The V end lost 5 bases, the J end lost 7 bases, and 20 bases lay between the germline ends. Germline assignment: CDR1 SEHNR and CDR2 FQNEAQ (reference sequence).

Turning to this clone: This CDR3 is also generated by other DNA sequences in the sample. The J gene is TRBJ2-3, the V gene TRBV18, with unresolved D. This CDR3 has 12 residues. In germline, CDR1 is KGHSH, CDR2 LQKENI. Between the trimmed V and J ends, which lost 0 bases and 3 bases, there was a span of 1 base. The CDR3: CASSPPTDTQYF. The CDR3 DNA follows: TGTGCCAGCTCACCACCAACAGATACGCAGTATTTT.

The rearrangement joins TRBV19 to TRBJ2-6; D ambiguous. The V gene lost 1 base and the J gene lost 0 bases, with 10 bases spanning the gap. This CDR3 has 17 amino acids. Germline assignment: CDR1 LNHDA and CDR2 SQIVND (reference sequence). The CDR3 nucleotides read TGTGCCAGTAGTATAGGTGTTCGGGCCTCTGGGGCCAACGTCCTGACTTTC. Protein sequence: CASSIGVRASGANVLTF.

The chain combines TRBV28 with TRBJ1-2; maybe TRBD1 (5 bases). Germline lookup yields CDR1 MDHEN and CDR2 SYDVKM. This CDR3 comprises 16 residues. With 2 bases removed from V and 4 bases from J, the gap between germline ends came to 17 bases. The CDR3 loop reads CASSLAPRGEVYGYTF. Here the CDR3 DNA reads TGTGCCAGCAGTTTAGCCCCGAGGGGCGAGGTCTATGGCTACACCTTC.

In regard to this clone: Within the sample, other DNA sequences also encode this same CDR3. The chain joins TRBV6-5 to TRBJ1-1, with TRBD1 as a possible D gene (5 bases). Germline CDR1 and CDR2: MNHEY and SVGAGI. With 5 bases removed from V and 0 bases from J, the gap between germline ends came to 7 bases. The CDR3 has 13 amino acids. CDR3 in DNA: TGTGCCAGCAGTCTACAGGTGAACACTGAAGCTTTCTTT. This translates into CASSLQVNTEAFF.

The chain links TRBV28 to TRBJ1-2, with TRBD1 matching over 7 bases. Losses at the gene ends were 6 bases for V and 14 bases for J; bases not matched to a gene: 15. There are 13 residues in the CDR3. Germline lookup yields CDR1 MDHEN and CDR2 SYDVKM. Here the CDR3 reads CASRSGTDIGRTF. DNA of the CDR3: TGTGCCAGCAGATCCGGGACAGATATAGGGAGGACCTTC.

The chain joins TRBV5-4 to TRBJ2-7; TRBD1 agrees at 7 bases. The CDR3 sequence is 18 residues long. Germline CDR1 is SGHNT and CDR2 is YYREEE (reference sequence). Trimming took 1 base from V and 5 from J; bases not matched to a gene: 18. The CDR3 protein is CASSLMGIGGATLNEQYF. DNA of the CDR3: TGTGCCAGCAGCTTGATGGGCATAGGGGGCGCCACGCTCAACGAGCAGTACTTC.

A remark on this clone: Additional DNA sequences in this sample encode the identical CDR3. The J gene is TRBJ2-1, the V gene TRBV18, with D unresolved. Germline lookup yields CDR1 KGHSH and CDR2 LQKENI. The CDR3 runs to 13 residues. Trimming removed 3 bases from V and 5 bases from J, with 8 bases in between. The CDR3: CASSPGLDNEQFF. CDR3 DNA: TGTGCCAGCTCACCCGGGCTGGACAATGAGCAGTTCTTC.

The DNA of the CDR3 is TGTGCCACCAGCAGAGACCAGGAGTACGCGGCTTTCTTT. Its translation: CATSRDQEYAAFF. The chain employs TRBV15 and TRBJ1-1; no clear D. The CDR3 totals 13 residues. Germline loops: CDR1 LNHNV, CDR2 YYDKDF (reference sequence). Trimming took 0 bases from V and 11 from J, leaving 13 bases between them.

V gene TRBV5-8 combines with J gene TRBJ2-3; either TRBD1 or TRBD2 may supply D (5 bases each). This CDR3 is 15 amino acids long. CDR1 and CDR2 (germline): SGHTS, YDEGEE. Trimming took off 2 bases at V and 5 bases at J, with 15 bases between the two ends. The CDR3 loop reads CASSFGLRAGDTQYF. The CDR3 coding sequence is TGTGCCAGCAGCTTCGGGCTCAGGGCGGGAGATACGCAGTATTTT.

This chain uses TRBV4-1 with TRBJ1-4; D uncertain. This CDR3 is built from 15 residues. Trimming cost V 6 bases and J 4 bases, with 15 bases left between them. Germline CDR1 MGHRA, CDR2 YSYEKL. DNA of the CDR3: TGCGCCAGCAGTAGGCAGCTAGAACTTAATGAAAAACTGTTTTTT. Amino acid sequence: CASSRQLELNEKLFF.

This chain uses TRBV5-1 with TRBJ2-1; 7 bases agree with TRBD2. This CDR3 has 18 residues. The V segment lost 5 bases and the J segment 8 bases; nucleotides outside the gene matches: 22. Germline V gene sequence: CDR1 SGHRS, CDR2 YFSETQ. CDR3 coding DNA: TGCGCCAGCAGATATACACCCCCTGGGGGGGGAGGGGTCGATGAGCAGTTCTTC. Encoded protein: CASRYTPPGGGGVDEQFF.

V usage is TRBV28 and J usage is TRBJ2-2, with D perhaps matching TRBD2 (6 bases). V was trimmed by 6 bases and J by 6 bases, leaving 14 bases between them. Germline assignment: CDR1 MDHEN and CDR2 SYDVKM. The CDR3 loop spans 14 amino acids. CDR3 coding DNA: TGTGCCAGCAGACGGAGGGTGTTCGCCGGGGAGCTGTTTTTT. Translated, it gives CASRRRVFAGELFF.

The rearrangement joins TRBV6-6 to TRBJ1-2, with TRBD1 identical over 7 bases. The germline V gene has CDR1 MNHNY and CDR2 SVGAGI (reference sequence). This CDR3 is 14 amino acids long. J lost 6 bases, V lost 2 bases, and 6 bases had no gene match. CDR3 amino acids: CASSYPKGANGYTF. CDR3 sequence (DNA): TGTGCCAGCAGTTACCCTAAGGGGGCAAATGGCTACACCTTC.

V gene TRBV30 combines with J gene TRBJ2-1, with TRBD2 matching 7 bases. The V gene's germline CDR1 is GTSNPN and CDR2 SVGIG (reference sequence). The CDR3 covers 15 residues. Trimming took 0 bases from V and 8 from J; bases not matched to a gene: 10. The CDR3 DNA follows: TGTGCCTGGAGTGTAAGGCCTGGGGGGGTTGATGAGCAGTTCTTC. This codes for CAWSVRPGGVDEQFF.

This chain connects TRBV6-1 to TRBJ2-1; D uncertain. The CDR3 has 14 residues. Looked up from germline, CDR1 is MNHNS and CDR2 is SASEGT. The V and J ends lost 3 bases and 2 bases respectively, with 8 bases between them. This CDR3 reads CASSERSTYNEQFF. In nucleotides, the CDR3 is TGTGCCAGCAGTGAGCGATCAACCTACAATGAGCAGTTCTTC.

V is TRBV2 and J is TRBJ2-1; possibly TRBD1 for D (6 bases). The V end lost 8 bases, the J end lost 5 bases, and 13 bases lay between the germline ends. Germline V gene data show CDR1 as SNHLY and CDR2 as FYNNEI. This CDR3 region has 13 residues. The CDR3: CASVRDKDNEQFF. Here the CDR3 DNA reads TGTGCCAGCGTGAGGGACAAAGACAATGAGCAGTTCTTC.

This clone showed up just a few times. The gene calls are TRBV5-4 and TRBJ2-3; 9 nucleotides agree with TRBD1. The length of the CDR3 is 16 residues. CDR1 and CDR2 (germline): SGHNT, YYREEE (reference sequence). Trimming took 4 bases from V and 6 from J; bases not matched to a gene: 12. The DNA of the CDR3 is TGTGCCAGCAGCCTCCCCCAGGACAGGGGTATGGATACGCAGTATTTT. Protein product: CASSLPQDRGMDTQYF.

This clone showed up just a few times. CDR3 sequence: CASSYSGRYTDTQYF. CDR3 nucleotides: TGTGCCAGCAGCTATAGCGGGAGGTACACAGATACGCAGTATTTT. The genes are TRBV7-9 and TRBJ2-3, with 10 bases lining up with TRBD2. V gave up 4 bases and J gave up 2 bases; unmatched junction bases: 3. The germline V gene has CDR1 SEHNR and CDR2 FQNEAQ (reference sequence). The CDR3 loop spans 15 amino acids.

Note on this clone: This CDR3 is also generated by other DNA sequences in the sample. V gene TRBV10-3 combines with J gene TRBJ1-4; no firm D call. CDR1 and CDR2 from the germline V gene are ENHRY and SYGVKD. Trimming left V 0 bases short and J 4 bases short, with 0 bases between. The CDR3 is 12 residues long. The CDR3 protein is CAISESNEKLFF. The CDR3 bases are TGTGCCATCAGTGAGTCTAATGAAAAACTGTTTTTT.

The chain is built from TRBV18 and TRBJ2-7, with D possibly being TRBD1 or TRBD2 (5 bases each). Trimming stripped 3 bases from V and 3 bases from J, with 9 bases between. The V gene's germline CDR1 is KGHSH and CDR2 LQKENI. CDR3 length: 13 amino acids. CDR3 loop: CASSPWDDYEQYF. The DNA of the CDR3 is TGTGCCAGCTCACCTTGGGACGACTACGAGCAGTACTTC.

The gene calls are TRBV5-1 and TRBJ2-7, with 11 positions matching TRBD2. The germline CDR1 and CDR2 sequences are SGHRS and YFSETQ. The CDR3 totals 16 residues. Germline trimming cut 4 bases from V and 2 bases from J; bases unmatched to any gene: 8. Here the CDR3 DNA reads TGCGCCAGCAGCCTCGGACTAGCGGGCATAGCCTACGAGCAGTACTTC. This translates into CASSLGLAGIAYEQYF.